The rows below give T cell receptor beta chains drawn from one sample of a study of neurological immune-mediated disorders. TCRdb redid the calling of the 5' RACE reads with MiXCR, one entry per CDR3 protein. The sample records roughly 30,000 distinct CDR3 sequences, under 30% being singletons. Sequenced: CD4+ T cells from blood. The receptors were gathered from a man between 45 and 60 years old with HTLV-1-associated myelopathy (HAM/TSP). Both conserved end residues are part of each CDR3. A D gene is named only where the DNA matches it firmly. Clone size is shown for a subset of rows, as once, few, many or a class of expanded clone.

NA	TRBV7-2	many	TRBJ2-7	TGTGCCAGCAGCTTAGCGGATGGTCGTTTAGAGCAGTACTTC	CASSLADGRLEQYF
TRBD1	TRBV19	many	TRBJ2-1	TGTGCCAGTAGTATGGACAGGGGTTACAATGAGCAGTTCTTC	CASSMDRGYNEQFF
NA	TRBV20-1	few	TRBJ2-3	TGCAGTTATCCGGGGGAGCGCACAGATACGCAGTATTTT	CSYPGERTDTQYF
NA	TRBV6-5	many	TRBJ2-1	TGTGCCAGCAGGGGGGGGGGCGCAAGGGCAACCTACAATGAGCAGTTCTTC	CASRGGGARATYNEQFF
NA	TRBV29-1	few	TRBJ1-1	TGCAGCGTTGACAGGCTGAACACTGAAGCTTTCTTT	CSVDRLNTEAFF
TRBD1	TRBV20-1	NA	TRBJ1-5	TGCAGTGCTAGAGGGGCGATGAGGGGACAGCCCCAGCGTTTT	CSARGAMRGQPQRF
TRBD1	TRBV20-1	once	TRBJ2-1	TGCAGTGCTAGGAGCAGGGTACAGGGGAATGAGCAGTTCTTC	CSARSRVQGNEQFF
TRBD1	TRBV7-2	NA	TRBJ1-5	TGTGCCAGCGGGACCCGGACAGGGACCGGCAATCAGCCCCAGCATTTT	CASGTRTGTGNQPQHF
TRBD1	TRBV2	few	TRBJ1-6	TGTGCCAGCAGTGCCGGGACAGGGGCTTCACCCCTCCACTTT	CASSAGTGASPLHF
NA	TRBV3-1	many	TRBJ1-1	TGTGCCAGCAGCCAAGTACAGGGAGGGATGAACACTGAAGCTTTCTTT	CASSQVQGGMNTEAFF
NA	TRBV7-6	NA	TRBJ2-7	TGTGCCAGCAGCTTACTTTTAGCGGAGCAGTACTTC	CASSLLLAEQYF
NA	TRBV4-1	many	TRBJ1-2	TGCGCCAGCAGCCAACCACAGGGAGATGGCTACACCTTC	CASSQPQGDGYTF
NA	TRBV9	many	TRBJ1-1	TGTGCCAGCAGCGTAATAGCGGAGAACACTGAAGCTTTCTTT	CASSVIAENTEAFF
NA	TRBV7-6	many	TRBJ1-2	TGTGCCAGCAGCTTAGGGGGGCTCTATGGCTACACCTTC	CASSLGGLYGYTF
NA	TRBV29-1	many	TRBJ1-1	TGCAGCACCCGCACTCAGGGGCGGGCTGAAGCTGTCTTT	CSTRTQGRAEAVF
TRBD2	TRBV7-3	many	TRBJ2-6	TGTGCCAGCACCCTATCGGGGGGCTCTGGGGCCAACGTCCTGACTTTC	CASTLSGGSGANVLTF
TRBD1	TRBV18	few	TRBJ1-2	TGTGCCAGCTCGATGACAGGGGGCTACACCTTC	CASSMTGGYTF
NA	TRBV3-1	many	TRBJ1-1	TGTGCCAGCAGGGACGCAGGGGTAAATACTGAAGCTTTCTTT	CASRDAGVNTEAFF
TRBD1	TRBV7-3	many	TRBJ2-3	TGTGCCAGCAGCTTAAGAATCAGGGGACAGACAGGGCGCACAGATACGCAGTATTTT	CASSLRIRGQTGRTDTQYF
TRBD1	TRBV11-3	NA	TRBJ1-1	TGTGTCAGCAGCCCAGGGGGGACCCTGAACACTGAAGCTTTCTTT	CVSSPGGTLNTEAFF
NA	TRBV9	many	TRBJ1-1	TGTGCCAGCAGCCCGGGGATAAACACTGAAGCTTTCTTT	CASSPGINTEAFF
NA	TRBV24-1	NA	TRBJ2-1	TGTGCCACCAGTGGGGGACTCCGCAATGAGCAGTTCTTC	CATSGGLRNEQFF
TRBD1	TRBV29-1	NA	TRBJ2-7	TGCAGCGTTGGACAGGGTGGGGACTACGAGCAGTACTTC	CSVGQGGDYEQYF
TRBD2	TRBV3-1	many	TRBJ2-7	TGTGCCAGCAGCCAAGATGTGTTAGCGGGAGGGAACGAGCAGTACTTC	CASSQDVLAGGNEQYF
NA	TRBV29-1	many	TRBJ1-2	TGCAGCGTTGAAGAGCCCGCAAGAGGCTACACCTTC	CSVEEPARGYTF
NA	TRBV12-3/TRBV12-4	NA	TRBJ2-3	TGTGCCAGCAGTCAGGACGTAGGTACCCTTGGCACAGATACCCAGTATTTT	CASSQDVGTLGTDTQYF
TRBD2	TRBV5-1	many	TRBJ2-1	TGCGCCAGCAGCCTGGAGCTAGCGGGGGGCTCCTACAATGAGCAGTTCTTC	CASSLELAGGSYNEQFF
NA	TRBV7-2	few	TRBJ1-1	TGTGCCAGCAGCCCCACATGGTTGACTGAAGCTTTCTTT	CASSPTWLTEAFF
NA	TRBV12-3/TRBV12-4	many	TRBJ2-3	TGTGCCAGCTGTCGTTTAGGCGGGGTAGTTACAGATACGCAGTATTTT	CASCRLGGVVTDTQYF
NA	TRBV9	NA	TRBJ2-7	TGTGCCAGCAGCGTAGCTTCTGGCTCCTACGAGCAGTACTTC	CASSVASGSYEQYF
TRBD1	TRBV28	few	TRBJ1-3	TGTGCCAGCAGTTACCCGCTGGGACAGGGCTCTGGAAACACCATATATTTT	CASSYPLGQGSGNTIYF
TRBD2	TRBV11-1	many	TRBJ2-1	TGTGCCAGCAGCCCGCTAGCGGGGACCTACAATGAGCAGTTCTTC	CASSPLAGTYNEQFF
TRBD1	TRBV9	NA	TRBJ1-1	TGTGCCAGCAGCGTTAGGGACAGAATGAACACTGAAGCTTTCTTT	CASSVRDRMNTEAFF
NA	TRBV20-1	many	TRBJ2-7	TGCAGTGCTGGCACTAGCTACTACGGGGAGCAGTACTTC	CSAGTSYYGEQYF
TRBD1	TRBV5-1	NA	TRBJ2-3	TGCGCCAGCGGACGTGGCCGACGACAGGGTGCAACAGATACGCAGTATTTT	CASGRGRRQGATDTQYF
NA	TRBV6-5	many	TRBJ1-1	TGTGCCAGCAGTTACTCGGAGAGAAACACTGAAGCTTTCTTT	CASSYSERNTEAFF
NA	TRBV7-6	many	TRBJ2-6	TGTGCCAGCAGCTCCCGGACCGGCTCTGGGGCCAACGTCCTGACTTTC	CASSSRTGSGANVLTF
TRBD1	TRBV6-1	many	TRBJ2-7	TGTGCCAGCAGTGTTGACAGGGGAAGCGAGCAGTACTTC	CASSVDRGSEQYF
NA	TRBV12-3/TRBV12-4	many	TRBJ1-5	TGTGCCAGCAGTTTCCGGGAAGGGCCCCAGCATTTT	CASSFREGPQHF
NA	TRBV6-5	many	TRBJ1-2	TGTGCCAGCAGCCGACGCCTAAATACAGGGCGCTATGGCTACACCTTC	CASSRRLNTGRYGYTF
NA	TRBV10-1	many	TRBJ2-2	TGCGCCAGCAGGCCCAGAGAAACCGGGGAGCTGTTTTTT	CASRPRETGELFF
NA	TRBV21-1	many	TRBJ1-2	TGTGCCAGCACCTTAAGATGGCAGGGTCATCGTGGCTACACCTTC	CASTLRWQGHRGYTF
NA	TRBV20-1	NA	TRBJ1-1	TGCAGTGCTAGAGATCGTGGGGCGAAATGGACTCAAGCTTTCTTT	CSARDRGAKWTQAFF
NA	TRBV5-6	many	TRBJ2-1	TGTGCCAGCAGCTTGTACGGGGGGCAGAACTACAATGAGCAGTTCTTC	CASSLYGGQNYNEQFF
NA	TRBV7-2	many	TRBJ2-7	TGTGCCAGCAGTGTTGACTGGCCCTTGGAGCAGTACTTC	CASSVDWPLEQYF
TRBD1	TRBV27	many	TRBJ2-7	TGTGCCAGCAGTTCCGGGACAGTAGGCGAGCAGTACTTC	CASSSGTVGEQYF
NA	TRBV12-3/TRBV12-4	many	TRBJ1-1	TGTGCCAGCAGTCTAAACCGAAGGGCTTTCTTT	CASSLNRRAFF
TRBD1	TRBV7-8	NA	TRBJ1-1	TGTGCCAGCAGCTTAGATAGGGACAGCGAAGCTTTCTTT	CASSLDRDSEAFF
NA	TRBV28	few	TRBJ2-1	TGTGCCAGCCTCGGGGCAGGCTCCTACAATGAGCAGTTCTTC	CASLGAGSYNEQFF